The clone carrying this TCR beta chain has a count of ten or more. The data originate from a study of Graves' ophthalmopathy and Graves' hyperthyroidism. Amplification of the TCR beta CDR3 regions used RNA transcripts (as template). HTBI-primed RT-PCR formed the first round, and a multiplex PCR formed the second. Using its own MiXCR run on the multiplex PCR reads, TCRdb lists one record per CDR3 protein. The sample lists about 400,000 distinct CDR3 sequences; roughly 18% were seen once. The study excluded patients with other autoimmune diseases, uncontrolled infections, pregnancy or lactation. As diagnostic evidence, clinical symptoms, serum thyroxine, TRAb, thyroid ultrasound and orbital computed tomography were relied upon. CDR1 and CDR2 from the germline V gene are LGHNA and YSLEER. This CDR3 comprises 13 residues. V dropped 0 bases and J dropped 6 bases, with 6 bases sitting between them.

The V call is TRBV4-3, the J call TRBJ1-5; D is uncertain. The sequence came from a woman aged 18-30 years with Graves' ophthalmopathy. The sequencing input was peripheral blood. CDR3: CASSQDIGQPQHF. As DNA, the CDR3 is TGCGCCAGCAGCCAAGACATCGGTCAGCCCCAGCATTTT.